The 25 T cell receptor beta chains below all came from one sample that was sequenced in a study of T cell repertoires in cytomegalovirus infection. TCRdb recomputed calls from the reads with MiXCR, one row per CDR3 protein. Of approximately 500,000 distinct CDR3 sequences listed, approximately 15% are singletons. Specimen: CD8+ T cells from PBMCs. The receptor source for this set is a human donor in good health (CMV status not recorded). Some clones in this sample may be carry-over from other donors' samples.

This clonotype came up a few times. CDR3 loop: CAWNLGQNTEAFF. In DNA form, the CDR3 reads TGTGCCTGGAATCTTGGACAGAACACTGAAGCTTTCTTT. This sequence joins TRBV30 and TRBJ1-1; perhaps TRBD1 as D (5 bases). This CDR3 has 13 residues. The germline CDR1 and CDR2 sequences are GTSNPN and SVGIG (reference sequence). The V and J ends lost 4 bases and 1 base respectively, with 10 bases between them.

This clonotype was counted at least ten times. The V and J genes are TRBV11-1 and TRBJ2-1; D unresolved. Germline loops: CDR1 SGHAT, CDR2 FQDESV (reference sequence). V lost 4 bases, J lost 2 bases, and 12 bases lay in between. CDR3 length equals 15 residues. CDR3 sequence reads: CASSSLERTYNEQFF. Here the CDR3 DNA reads TGTGCCAGCAGCTCCCTGGAACGAACCTACAATGAGCAGTTCTTC.

This clonotype was recorded a few times. The chain employs TRBV20-1 and TRBJ1-5; 9 bases align to TRBD1. The CDR3 extends over 16 amino acids. CDR1 and CDR2 (germline): DFQATT, SNEGSKA (reference sequence). J lost 3 bases, V lost 1 base, and 7 bases had no gene match. The CDR3 sequence: CSARASDRGLNQPQHF. CDR3 in DNA: TGCAGTGCTAGAGCCTCGGACAGGGGACTCAATCAGCCCCAGCATTTT.

This clonotype showed up many times. CDR3 bases: TGTGCCAGCAGCTCCCGAGAGCCAGGGGGGGACAATGAGCAGTTCTTC. Its translation is CASSSREPGGDNEQFF. This sequence joins TRBV11-2 and TRBJ2-1; D may match TRBD1 or TRBD2 (7 bases each). Per germline, CDR1 SGHAT and CDR2 FQNNGV. The CDR3 is 16 residues long. V was trimmed by 4 bases and J by 5 bases, leaving 18 bases between them.

The gene calls are TRBV9 and TRBJ1-2, with TRBD1 matching 8 bases. Germline V gives CDR1 SGDLS, CDR2 YYNGEE. There are 14 residues in the CDR3. The V segment lost 3 bases and the J segment 8 bases; nucleotides outside the gene matches: 9. CDR3 nucleotides: TGTGCCAGCAGCGGACAGAGGACAGGGCCCGGCTACACCTTC. Encoded protein: CASSGQRTGPGYTF.

This clonotype came up a few times. This rearrangement joins TRBV5-5 to TRBJ2-7; D is possibly TRBD1 (6 bases). The CDR3 is 14 amino acids. Germline V gene lookup returns CDR1 SGHKS and CDR2 YYEKEE (reference sequence). Trimming cost V 0 bases and J 3 bases, with 10 bases left between them. As DNA, the CDR3 is TGTGCCAGCAGCTTGGATTGGGGGCACTACGAGCAGTACTTC. Translating gives CASSLDWGHYEQYF.

In this sample, this clonotype turned up a few times. The chain is built from TRBV6-5 and TRBJ2-7; the D gene could be TRBD1 or TRBD2 (6 bases each). Trimming pared 6 bases from V and 0 bases from J, leaving 15 bases between. The CDR3 has 15 amino acids. The germline CDR1 and CDR2 sequences are MNHEY and SVGAGI. For the CDR3, the DNA is TGTGCCAGCAGCTACACGGGGGCAGCCTCCTACGAGCAGTACTTC. Protein: CASSYTGAASYEQYF.

The chain recombines TRBV5-6 with TRBJ1-2; D remains unclear. The CDR3 totals 15 residues. V was clipped by 3 bases and J by 3 bases, with 15 bases between them. Germline CDR1 SGHDT, CDR2 YYEEEE. CDR3 amino acids: CASSYPSEKDYGYTF. CDR3 nucleotide sequence: TGTGCCAGCAGCTACCCCAGTGAAAAGGACTATGGCTACACCTTC.

This clonotype was seen at least ten times. The chain combines TRBV10-3 with TRBJ1-5, with D uncertain. The CDR3 sequence is 16 residues long. Germline values: CDR1 ENHRY, CDR2 SYGVKD. V was trimmed by 1 base and J by 3 bases, leaving 13 bases between them. The DNA of the CDR3 is TGTGCCATCAGTGAGTTACGGCTCGAGGACAATCAGCCCCAGCATTTT. Translating it yields CAISELRLEDNQPQHF.

Many counts were recorded for this clonotype. V gene TRBV10-3 combines with J gene TRBJ2-2; D perhaps matches TRBD2 (5 bases). V lost 7 bases and J lost 0, with 15 bases in between. The germline CDR1 and CDR2 sequences are ENHRY and SYGVKD. This CDR3 region has 16 residues. CDR3 sequence: CAIKVAGTANTGELFF. In nucleotides, the CDR3 is TGTGCCATCAAGGTGGCGGGTACAGCGAACACCGGGGAGCTGTTTTTT.

This clonotype was recorded many times. The V and J genes are TRBV7-9 and TRBJ1-5; unclear D gene. Germline CDR1 reads SEHNR; CDR2 reads FQNEAQ (reference sequence). Trimming cost V 5 bases and J 1 base, with 15 bases left between them. The CDR3 is made up of 16 amino acids. The CDR3: CASSPEGPLSNQPQHF. Here the CDR3 DNA reads TGTGCCAGCAGCCCCGAAGGACCATTGAGCAATCAGCCCCAGCATTTT.

This rearrangement joins TRBV12-3 or TRBV12-4 to TRBJ1-3; D is possibly TRBD1 (5 bases). The ends were cut back, 6 bases at V and 0 bases at J, with 15 bases in the middle. The CDR3 spans 16 residues. The CDR3 DNA reads as TGTGCCAGCAGGATTCGACAGAGCCACTCTGGAAACACCATATATTTT. Translation: CASRIRQSHSGNTIYF.

This rearrangement joins TRBV6-5 to TRBJ2-1, with 8 bases lining up with TRBD1. The trim removed 2 bases at V and 6 bases at J, leaving 6 bases unmatched. The CDR3 extends over 15 amino acids. Germline V CDR1 and CDR2: MNHEY, SVGAGI. CDR3 DNA sequence: TGTGCCAGCAGTTACGGGACAGGCTCGGTCAATGAGCAGTTCTTC. Its translation: CASSYGTGSVNEQFF.

This rearrangement joins TRBV28 to TRBJ1-5, with D perhaps TRBD1 (5 bases). Germline V lookup: CDR1 MDHEN, CDR2 SYDVKM. V was cut by 5 bases and J by 7 bases, with 15 bases left in between. The CDR3 runs 14 residues. CDR3 residues: CASSRVEGIQPQHF. Here the CDR3 DNA reads TGTGCCAGCAGTCGGGTGGAGGGGATCCAGCCCCAGCATTTT.

This clonotype was seen a few times. The rearrangement joins TRBV27 to TRBJ1-2; D is ambiguous. This CDR3 spans 13 amino acids. Trimming cost V 0 bases and J 3 bases, with 5 bases left between them. The germline CDR1 and CDR2 sequences are MNHEY and SMNVEV (reference sequence). The CDR3 nucleotides read TGTGCCAGCAGTTTATCAGGGTACTATGGCTACACCTTC. It specifies CASSLSGYYGYTF.

In its sample, this clonotype was seen a few times. The chain uses TRBV29-1 and TRBJ2-2; TRBD1 might be the D (6 bases). Deletions cut 7 bases from V and 6 bases from J, with 18 bases between. The germline CDR1 and CDR2 sequences are SQVTM and ANQGSEA. The CDR3 totals 14 residues. This CDR3 is CSAGSGDVPGELFF. The CDR3 nucleotides read TGCAGCGCCGGCTCAGGGGATGTTCCCGGGGAGCTGTTTTTT.

There are many counts of this clonotype. V gene TRBV27 combines with J gene TRBJ2-3, with D perhaps TRBD2 (8 bases). This CDR3 is built from 16 residues. The V and J ends lost 5 bases and 4 bases respectively, with 19 bases between them. The germline V gene has CDR1 MNHEY and CDR2 SMNVEV (reference sequence). CDR3 nucleotide sequence: TGTGCCAGCAGTCTTAGGGACAGAGCGGGGGCAGATACGCAGTATTTT. This translates into CASSLRDRAGADTQYF.

The genes are TRBV27 and TRBJ2-3; 10 bases match TRBD2. The CDR3 is made up of 15 amino acids. Germline V gene data show CDR1 as MNHEY and CDR2 as SMNVEV (reference sequence). Trimming at V came to 3 bases and at J to 4 bases, leaving 4 bases not matched to a gene. CDR3 protein: CASSFDSGGADTQYF. CDR3 sequence (DNA): TGTGCCAGCAGTTTCGACAGCGGGGGGGCAGATACGCAGTATTTT.

This clonotype was detected many times. The V gene is TRBV7-8, the J gene TRBJ1-4; 9 bases line up with TRBD1. V was pared by 2 bases and J by 8 bases, with 9 bases of the junction left unmatched. CDR1 and CDR2 from the germline V gene are SGHVS and FQNEAQ. The CDR3 runs 16 residues. CDR3 sequence (DNA): TGTGCCAGCAGCTTACCCGGACAGGGGTGGGGAGAAAAACTGTTTTTT. This translates into CASSLPGQGWGEKLFF.

The chain employs TRBV19 and TRBJ1-1, with a tentative D call TRBD1 (5 bases). The V end lost 4 bases, the J end lost 3 bases, and 12 bases lay between the germline ends. The CDR3 extends over 14 amino acids. Germline CDR1 is LNHDA and CDR2 is SQIVND (reference sequence). Written as DNA, the CDR3 is TGTGCCAGTAGTACCCGGGGGGGAGACACTGAAGCTTTCTTT. It encodes CASSTRGGDTEAFF.

The V call is TRBV4-1, the J call TRBJ2-7, with 8 positions matching TRBD1. The germline V gene has CDR1 MGHRA and CDR2 YSYEKL. V shed 5 bases, J shed 3 bases, and the junction held 9 bases outside the gene matches. The CDR3 consists of 15 residues. The CDR3 sequence: CASSYSPGQVYEQYF. The DNA for the CDR3 is TGCGCCAGCAGCTATAGTCCGGGACAGGTCTACGAGCAGTACTTC.

V and J are TRBV19 and TRBJ1-4; possibly TRBD1 for D (5 bases). This CDR3 region has 15 residues. The germline V gene has CDR1 LNHDA and CDR2 SQIVND (reference sequence). Deletions cut 7 bases from V and 0 bases from J, with 12 bases between. This chain's CDR3 is CASTGGVATNEKLFF. The DNA of the CDR3 is TGTGCCAGTACGGGGGGGGTCGCAACTAATGAAAAACTGTTTTTT.

This clonotype was seen many times. The rearrangement links TRBV4-2 to TRBJ2-2, with D uncertain. Germline CDR1 is LGHNA and CDR2 is YNFKEQ. Trimming cost V 0 bases and J 0 bases, with 11 bases left between them. This CDR3 is 17 amino acids long. This CDR3 reads CASSQEIPNSNTGELFF. The CDR3 DNA reads TGTGCCAGCAGCCAAGAAATCCCCAACTCGAACACCGGGGAGCTGTTTTTT.

At least ten counts were recorded for this clonotype. The V gene is TRBV11-1, the J gene TRBJ1-1; D is unclear. The CDR3 consists of 13 residues. V was trimmed by 5 bases and J by 6 bases, leaving 13 bases between them. CDR1 and CDR2 from the germline V gene are SGHAT and FQDESV (reference sequence). In DNA form, the CDR3 reads TGTGCCAGCAGCCCCCCAGGAGGTGCTGAAGCTTTCTTT. This sequence encodes CASSPPGGAEAFF. Variable domain in full (rest from reference TRBV11-1 and TRBJ1-1): EAEVAQSPRYKITEKSQAVAFWCDPISGHATLYWYRQILGQGPELLVQFQDESVVDDSQLPKDRFSAERLKGVDSTLKIQPAELGDSAMYLCASSPPGGAEAFFGQGTRLTVV.

This clonotype was seen many times. V usage is TRBV7-8 and J usage is TRBJ1-5; D remains ambiguous. Germline V CDR1 and CDR2: SGHVS, FQNEAQ. CDR3 length: 15 residues. The V end lost 0 bases, the J end lost 3 bases, and 9 bases lay between the germline ends. The CDR3, as DNA: TGTGCCAGCAGCTTAGCGCGTATGTCCAATCAGCCCCAGCATTTT. Amino acids: CASSLARMSNQPQHF.